This T cell receptor beta chain was sequenced for a study of blood T cell repertoires in COVID-19. Study details: The origin of the acute and convalescent COVID-19 samples was the United States, Italy and Spain. T cells, B-cell-depleted T cells, or PBMCs provided the cDNA or gDNA that served as material.

Germline loops: CDR1 SGHRS, CDR2 YFSETQ. This CDR3 contains 14 residues. V dropped 1 base and J dropped 0 bases, with 7 bases sitting between them. The authors' processing: The assay estimated nucleated cells by amplifying reference gene primers. The assay was immunoSEQ multiplex PCR, and TCRdb's table has in-frame clones only and misses some. From that table come the V and J calls and clone size; the DNA was used to work out D and trimming. The table records approximately 250,000 clones, roughly 86% of them present only once. The receptor was isolated from a man in his forties with active or convalescent COVID-19. Sequencing was carried out using peripheral blood. The V gene is TRBV5-1, the J gene TRBJ2-5, with D possibly being TRBD2 (5 bases). CDR3 in DNA: TGCGCCAGCAGCTTGACGGGGAACCAAGAGACCCAGTACTTC. Protein sequence: CASSLTGNQETQYF. The entire variable domain, with the rest obtained from reference TRBV5-1 and TRBJ2-5, is as follows: KAGVTQTPRYLIKTRGQQVTLSCSPISGHRSVSWYQQTPGQGLQFLFEYFSETQRNKGNFPGRFSGRQFSNSRSEMNVSTLELGDSALYLCASSLTGNQETQYFGPGTRLLVL.